This TCR beta chain was captured by sequencing in a study of shared T cell receptors in the human thymus. V lost 1 base and J 1 base, leaving 10 bases between the germline ends. The CDR3 is made up of 15 amino acids. The germline V gene encodes CDR1 SNHLY and CDR2 FYNNEI. The repertoire was sequenced with immunoSEQ multiplex PCR; TCRdb's copy has only in-frame clones and lacks some. The sample records approximately 730,000 clones, approximately 85% being singletons. This sample was also put to use in a study of human thymus T cells. From that report: Related studies found that unrelated individuals share highly overlapping thymic repertoires.

The origin of this receptor is a girl under three years old with a congenital heart defect. The chain recombines TRBV2 with TRBJ1-2; tentative D call: TRBD1 (5 bases). What was sequenced was thymocytes. The CDR3 sequence: CASSEGRENNYGYTF. CDR3 bases: TGTGCCAGCAGTGAAGGCAGGGAAAATAACTATGGCTACACCTTC.